These T cell receptor beta chains were read from a single sample in a study of blood T cell repertoires in COVID-19. Method: immunoSEQ multiplex PCR; TCRdb's copy keeps in-frame clones and lacks some. The data show roughly 50,000 clones, with roughly 90% seen just once and 20% held by the top ten. Source material: peripheral blood. These receptors were taken from a human donor in a cohort sampled during active COVID-19. Both conserved end residues are part of each CDR3. Each record gives: J gene, V gene, D gene, clone size, CDR3 protein, CDR3 DNA. The D gene is left open where the match is weak. Expanded clones get a size class; other rows say once, few or many, or leave the size out.

>TRBJ2-2|TRBV6-5|.|.
CASTPGQNTGELFF
TGTGCCAGCACCCCGGGACAAAACACCGGGGAGCTGTTTTTT
>TRBJ1-1|TRBV19|.|.
CASSIWSGTEAFF
TGTGCCAGTAGTATTTGGAGTGGAACTGAAGCTTTCTTT
>TRBJ2-2|TRBV7-6|TRBD1|.
CASSLKTSELGFRGRISGELFF
TGTGCCAGCAGCTTGAAAACCTCCGAGCTTGGGTTCAGGGGGCGTATCTCCGGGGAGCTGTTTTTT
>TRBJ1-2|TRBV6-6|TRBD1|.
CASSYSTGRGQEGYTF
TGTGCCAGCAGTTACTCGACAGGCAGGGGGCAAGAAGGCTACACCTTC
>TRBJ1-5|TRBV27|.|.
CASRPTGGGARPQHF
TGTGCCAGCAGACCCACGGGGGGAGGGGCGAGGCCCCAGCATTTT
>TRBJ2-5|TRBV7-2|.|.
CASSSFLQETQYF
TGTGCCAGCAGCTCCTTCCTTCAAGAGACCCAGTACTTC
>TRBJ2-2|TRBV5-4|.|.
CASSRRAGGGQGELFF
TGTGCCAGCAGCCGGAGGGCAGGGGGTGGTCAAGGGGAGCTGTTTTTT
>TRBJ2-5|TRBV6-4|TRBD2|.
CASSDPRVAGDQETQYF
TGTGCCAGCAGTGACCCCCGGGTAGCGGGGGACCAAGAGACCCAGTACTTC
>TRBJ2-7|TRBV7-2|TRBD1|.
CASSSGQGAREQYF
TGTGCCAGCAGCTCGGGACAGGGGGCGAGAGAGCAGTACTTC
>TRBJ1-6|TRBV6-2/TRBV6-3|TRBD1|.
CASSYRQGTASSYNSPLHF
TGTGCCAGCAGTTACAGGCAAGGGACAGCGAGCTCCTATAATTCACCCCTCCACTTT
>TRBJ1-6|TRBV7-9|.|.
CASSFPNSPLHF
TGTGCCAGCAGCTTCCCAAATTCACCCCTCCACTTT
>TRBJ1-6|TRBV10-3|TRBD1|once
CASEGQGNNSPLHF
TGTGCCTCTGAGGGACAGGGAAATAATTCACCCCTCCACTTT
>TRBJ2-1|TRBV3-1/TRBV3-2|TRBD2|.
CASSHFRLCGGACPDYNEQFF
TGTGCCAGCAGCCATTTTCGGCTTTGCGGGGGGGCCTGTCCTGATTACAATGAGCAGTTCTTC
>TRBJ2-7|TRBV25-1|TRBD2|few
CASSASQAGGYEQYF
TGTGCCAGCAGTGCATCTCAAGCGGGAGGTTACGAGCAGTACTTC
>TRBJ2-3|TRBV30|.|.
CAWRTYLGTDTQYF
TGTGCCTGGAGAACATACCTAGGCACAGATACGCAGTATTTT
>TRBJ2-7|TRBV6-5|.|once
CASSYVGTPSYEQYF
TGTGCCAGCAGTTACGTCGGGACACCTTCCTACGAGCAGTACTTC